This is a list of T cell receptor beta chains from one sample in a study of OX40 agonist ivuxolimab in advanced cancers. The assay was immunoSEQ multiplex PCR, and TCRdb's table has in-frame clones only and misses some. The sample lists 70,000 or so clones; 84% were seen once. Sequenced material: CD4+ or CD8+ T cells sorted from blood, taken in a trial of the OX40 agonist ivuxolimab. The receptors were gathered from an adult with an advanced solid tumor such as melanoma, head and neck, liver or kidney cancer. The CDR3 runs from the conserved cysteine through the conserved F or W. A D gene is named only where the DNA matches it firmly. Not every row has a clone size; where given, it reads once, few, many or a size class.

abundance: -
d_gene: -
v_gene: TRBV7-9
j_gene: TRBJ2-3
CDR3nt: TGTGCCAGCAGCTCCGGGGTAAACACAGATACGCAGTATTTT
CDR3aa: CASSSGVNTDTQYF

abundance: -
d_gene: -
v_gene: TRBV30
j_gene: TRBJ1-2
CDR3nt: TGTGCCTGGAGTATGGACGGTTGGGGGGGCTACACCTTC
CDR3aa: CAWSMDGWGGYTF

abundance: -
d_gene: -
v_gene: TRBV7-2
j_gene: TRBJ1-3
CDR3nt: TGTGCCAGCAGCTTAGGTACAGCTGGAAACACCATATATTTT
CDR3aa: CASSLGTAGNTIYF

abundance: few
d_gene: -
v_gene: TRBV7-2
j_gene: TRBJ2-1
CDR3nt: TGTGCCAGCAGCTTAGTACATGAGCAGTTCTTC
CDR3aa: CASSLVHEQFF

abundance: -
d_gene: -
v_gene: TRBV28
j_gene: TRBJ1-2
CDR3nt: TGTGCCAGCTTCTATTCTGGCTACACCTTC
CDR3aa: CASFYSGYTF

abundance: -
d_gene: -
v_gene: TRBV6-1
j_gene: TRBJ2-7
CDR3nt: TGTGCCAGCAGTGACTTGGCTCAATCCCCGTCCTACGAGCAGTACTTC
CDR3aa: CASSDLAQSPSYEQYF

abundance: -
d_gene: -
v_gene: TRBV11-2
j_gene: TRBJ2-7
CDR3nt: TGTGCCAGCAGCTTTTCGTTGGATAAGCAGTACTTC
CDR3aa: CASSFSLDKQYF

abundance: once
d_gene: TRBD1
v_gene: TRBV5-1
j_gene: TRBJ2-2
CDR3nt: TGCGCCAGCAGCTTTAGTACAGGGGGAACCGGGGAGCTGTTTTTT
CDR3aa: CASSFSTGGTGELFF

abundance: -
d_gene: -
v_gene: TRBV7-9
j_gene: TRBJ2-3
CDR3nt: TGTGCCAGCAGTCCGAGGGCTGGGGACCACGATACGCAGTATTTT
CDR3aa: CASSPRAGDHDTQYF

abundance: -
d_gene: -
v_gene: TRBV7-8
j_gene: TRBJ1-4
CDR3nt: TGTGCCAGCAGCTTAGCGCATCAGGTCCGAACTAATGAAAAACTGTTTTTT
CDR3aa: CASSLAHQVRTNEKLFF

abundance: -
d_gene: TRBD2
v_gene: TRBV5-1
j_gene: TRBJ2-1
CDR3nt: TGCGCCAGCAGCTTTCAGTGGACTAGCGGTAGGAATGAGCAGTTCTTC
CDR3aa: CASSFQWTSGRNEQFF

abundance: once
d_gene: -
v_gene: TRBV5-5
j_gene: TRBJ1-1
CDR3nt: TGTGCCACCCGGACAGCGTTGAACACTGAAGCTTTCTTT
CDR3aa: CATRTALNTEAFF

abundance: once
d_gene: -
v_gene: TRBV5-4
j_gene: TRBJ2-3
CDR3nt: TGTGCCAGCAGCTTCTGGACAGTCACAGATACGCAGTATTTT
CDR3aa: CASSFWTVTDTQYF

abundance: -
d_gene: TRBD2
v_gene: TRBV29-1
j_gene: TRBJ2-7
CDR3nt: TGCAGCGTTGAAGGTGCTAGCGGAGACCCTTACGAGCAGTACTTC
CDR3aa: CSVEGASGDPYEQYF

abundance: -
d_gene: -
v_gene: TRBV30
j_gene: TRBJ2-7
CDR3nt: TGTGCCTGGAGTGTACTAGGATTCGAGCAGTACTTC
CDR3aa: CAWSVLGFEQYF

abundance: -
d_gene: TRBD1
v_gene: TRBV6-6
j_gene: TRBJ2-2
CDR3nt: TGTGCCAGCAGTTACCGACAGGGGGGATCGGCCGGGGAGCTGTTTTTT
CDR3aa: CASSYRQGGSAGELFF

abundance: -
d_gene: -
v_gene: TRBV28
j_gene: TRBJ1-5
CDR3nt: TGTGCCATCTCTGGGGGGGGGTATAGCAATCAGCCCCAGCATTTT
CDR3aa: CAISGGGYSNQPQHF

abundance: -
d_gene: -
v_gene: TRBV6-1
j_gene: TRBJ1-1
CDR3nt: TGTGCCAGCAGCCATACATTGAACACTGAAGCTTTCTTT
CDR3aa: CASSHTLNTEAFF

abundance: -
d_gene: -
v_gene: TRBV30
j_gene: TRBJ2-7
CDR3nt: TGTGCCTGGGGAAGACAGAACGAGCAGTACTTC
CDR3aa: CAWGRQNEQYF

abundance: -
d_gene: -
v_gene: TRBV18
j_gene: TRBJ1-2
CDR3nt: TGTGCCAGCTCACCGAGCACAGGGAGTATGAATGGCTACACCTTC
CDR3aa: CASSPSTGSMNGYTF

abundance: -
d_gene: -
v_gene: TRBV18
j_gene: TRBJ2-3
CDR3nt: TGTGCCAGCTCACCTCGGCGGTCACACACAGATACGCAGTATTTT
CDR3aa: CASSPRRSHTDTQYF

abundance: -
d_gene: -
v_gene: TRBV5-1
j_gene: TRBJ2-7
CDR3nt: TGCGCCAGCAGCTTTATCGGTAACTACGAGCAGTACTTC
CDR3aa: CASSFIGNYEQYF

abundance: -
d_gene: TRBD2
v_gene: TRBV9
j_gene: TRBJ2-1
CDR3nt: TGTGCCAGCAGCGTCCCGGGGAGGGGTTACAATGAGCAGTTCTTC
CDR3aa: CASSVPGRGYNEQFF

abundance: -
d_gene: TRBD1
v_gene: TRBV10-3
j_gene: TRBJ1-1
CDR3nt: TGTGCCACGGCACAGGGGACGGACACTGAAGCTTTCTTT
CDR3aa: CATAQGTDTEAFF

abundance: -
d_gene: -
v_gene: TRBV5-6
j_gene: TRBJ1-2
CDR3nt: TGTGCCAGCAGCTTGGGTATAGCTAACTATGGCTACACCTTC
CDR3aa: CASSLGIANYGYTF

abundance: -
d_gene: -
v_gene: TRBV27
j_gene: TRBJ2-5
CDR3nt: TGTGCCAGCAGTTTATGGGGGGCCGGTGAGACCCAGTACTTC
CDR3aa: CASSLWGAGETQYF

abundance: -
d_gene: TRBD2
v_gene: TRBV15
j_gene: TRBJ2-3
CDR3nt: TGTGCCACCAGCAGAGATTCTCGCCTGGCGGGGGGCCACACAGATACGCAGTATTTT
CDR3aa: CATSRDSRLAGGHTDTQYF

abundance: -
d_gene: -
v_gene: TRBV10-3
j_gene: TRBJ2-7
CDR3nt: TGTGCCATCAAAGGCGCGGGCAGGGGGGACGAGCAGTACTTC
CDR3aa: CAIKGAGRGDEQYF

abundance: -
d_gene: -
v_gene: TRBV29-1
j_gene: TRBJ1-2
CDR3nt: TGCAGCGTTGCCAGGGAGGGTGGCTACACCTTC
CDR3aa: CSVAREGGYTF

abundance: -
d_gene: TRBD2
v_gene: TRBV29-1
j_gene: TRBJ2-5
CDR3nt: TGCAGCGTTGGTGGACTAGCGAAGACCCAGTACTTC
CDR3aa: CSVGGLAKTQYF